This T cell receptor (beta chain) was retrieved from a study of vaccination and CD4 T cells after COVID-19. CD4+ T cells that had been cultured provided DNA sequenced with the Oncomine TCR Beta short-read assay. TCRdb reanalysed the PCR reads using MiXCR and keeps one entry per CDR3 protein. The table has about 26,000 distinct CDR3 sequences, approximately 41% seen once. V was pared by 3 bases and J by 3 bases, with 8 bases between. Germline V lookup: CDR1 MDHEN, CDR2 SYDVKM. The CDR3 sequence is 13 residues long. Time point reported: late sampling 161 to 241 days after vaccination in a few convalescent patients. Treatment defined: roughly ten-day PBMC culture with coronavirus spike peptide pools or control peptides (ViraFEST assay). With respect to this clonotype: Its matching antigen is unknown.

The V gene is TRBV28, the J gene TRBJ1-2, with a possible D match to TRBD1 (6 bases). This receptor was obtained from a human donor who had recovered from COVID-19. The sample was CD4+ T cells from blood, cultured in vitro, taken about 7 months after SARS-CoV-2 vaccination. Written as DNA, the CDR3 is TGTGCCAGCAGTTTGGGGGCTTACTATGGCTACACCTTC. This gives the protein CASSLGAYYGYTF.